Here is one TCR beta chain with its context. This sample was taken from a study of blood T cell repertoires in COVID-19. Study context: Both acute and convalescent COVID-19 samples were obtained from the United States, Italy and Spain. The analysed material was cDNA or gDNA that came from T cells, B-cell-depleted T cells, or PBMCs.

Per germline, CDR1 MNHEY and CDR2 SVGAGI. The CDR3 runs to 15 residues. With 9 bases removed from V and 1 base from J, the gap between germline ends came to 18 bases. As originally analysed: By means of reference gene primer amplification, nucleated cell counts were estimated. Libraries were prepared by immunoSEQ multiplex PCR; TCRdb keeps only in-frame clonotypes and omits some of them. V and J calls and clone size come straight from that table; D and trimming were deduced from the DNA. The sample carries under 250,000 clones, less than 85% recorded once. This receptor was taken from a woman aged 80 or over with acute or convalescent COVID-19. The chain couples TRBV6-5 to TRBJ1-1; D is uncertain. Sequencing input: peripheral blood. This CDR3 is CASDYLILGNTEAFF. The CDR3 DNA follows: TGTGCCAGTGACTACCTCATCCTCGGGAACACTGAAGCTTTCTTT.